Sequencing of this T cell receptor (beta chain) was carried out in a study of response to subunit inactivated influenza vaccine. Points from the study as a whole: T cells newly recruited by each seasonal influenza vaccination are few, the authors suggested.

TCRdb itself ran the RT-PCR reads through MiXCR, one entry per CDR3 protein. The sample has a few hundred thousand distinct CDR3 sequences; approximately 11% are singletons. CDR3 length: 15 amino acids. V lost 1 base and J 7 bases, leaving 13 bases between the germline ends. This clonotype occurred many times. Its antigen is unknown. This chain links TRBV12-3 or TRBV12-4 with TRBJ2-2; the D call may be TRBD1 or TRBD2 (6 bases each). This specimen was PBMCs from blood, taken roughly 48 days after vaccination. The origin of this receptor is a man in his fifties or sixties who received an inactivated influenza vaccine. The CDR3 is CASSLVGGRGGELFF. As DNA, the CDR3 is TGTGCCAGCAGTTTAGTCGGGGGCAGGGGCGGGGAGCTGTTTTTT.